The T cell receptor (beta chain) under discussion was sequenced for a study of CD8 T cells in Susac syndrome. Study-wide findings and caveats: As acknowledged by the study, its TCR sequencing and HLA analysis included a relatively small number of individuals.

The CDR3 has 14 residues. Germline V lookup: CDR1 SGDLS, CDR2 YYNGEE. The ends were cut back, 1 base at V and 5 bases at J, with 13 bases in the middle. Details on this clonotype: Its antigen is currently unknown.

With random hexamers, reverse transcription was performed on about 0.45 to 1 ug of RNA. Amplification of TCR beta CDR3 used immunoSEQ multiplex PCR across 54 Vbeta and 13 Jbeta. A single record per CDR3 protein comes from TCRdb applying MiXCR to the immunoSEQ multiplex PCR reads. The sample yields about 210,000 distinct CDR3 sequences, approximately 93% seen once. Isolation of CD8+ and CD4+ T cells was performed negatively, whereas enrichment of TEMRA cells was done by FACS. Specimen: CD4+ T cells from PBMCs. The chain has TRBV9 and TRBJ2-7; D is possibly TRBD1 (5 bases). This sequence originates from a human donor in good health. CDR3 DNA: TGTGCCAGCAGCGTATTAGCAGGGAAGGACGAGCAGTACTTC. Translation gives CASSVLAGKDEQYF.